This passage covers 15 T cell receptor beta chains from one sample sequenced in a study of shared clonotypes between healthy human individuals. Naivety among CD8 cells was defined by CD45RO negativity and positive CCR7 selection, thereby excluding terminally differentiated effector memory CD45RA+ cells. Data came from immunoSEQ multiplex PCR; TCRdb stores just in-frame clones and leaves some out. The table lists about 2.1 million clones, under 95% of them singletons, with approximately 1.7% in the top ten. Source material: naive CD8+ T cells from PBMCs. The receptors derive from a young man in good health. Some clones in this sample may be carry-over from other donors' samples.

The chain joins TRBV7-9 to TRBJ2-1; D is uncertain. The CDR3 consists of 11 residues. Trimming removed 7 bases at V and 7 bases at J, with 8 bases between. CDR1 and CDR2 from the germline V gene are SEHNR and FQNEAQ (reference sequence). As DNA, the CDR3 is TGTGCCAGCACCGTCGGAAATGAGCAGTTCTTC. It translates to CASTVGNEQFF.

This clone was seen once. The chain carries TRBV7-9 and TRBJ2-7; weak D call: TRBD2 (8 bases). V lost 6 bases and J 2 bases, leaving 26 bases between the germline ends. CDR1 is SEHNR and CDR2 is FQNEAQ in the germline V gene (reference sequence). The CDR3 is 18 amino acids. In DNA form, the CDR3 reads TGTGCCAGCAGAGGGGACAGTAGATCTAGCGGGCGTACCTACGAGCAGTACTTC. Translated, it gives CASRGDSRSSGRTYEQYF. The variable domain in full, with the rest retrieved from reference TRBV7-9 and TRBJ2-7, is DTGVSQNPRHKITKRGQNVTFRCDPISEHNRLYWYRQTLGQGPEFLTYFQNEAQLEKSRLLSDRFSAERPKGSFSTLEIQRTEQGDSAMYLCASRGDSRSSGRTYEQYFGPGTRLTVT.

This sequence joins TRBV27 and TRBJ2-5; the D is unclear. The assigned J gene may be wrong: the sequence end matches TRBJ2-7 better. Germline CDR1 MNHEY, CDR2 SMNVEV (reference sequence). This CDR3 has 14 amino acids. The CDR3 nucleotides are TGTGCCAGCAGCCCCTACGAAGGCTCCTACGAGCAGTACTTC. The encoded protein is CASSPYEGSYEQYF.

V gene TRBV28 combines with J gene TRBJ1-2; a possible D gene is TRBD1 (5 bases). With 3 bases removed from V and 3 bases from J, the gap between germline ends came to 11 bases. The CDR3 has 14 amino acids. Germline values: CDR1 MDHEN, CDR2 SYDVKM. CDR3 DNA sequence: TGTGCCAGCAGTTTGCCCATGGGGGACTATGGCTACACCTTC. It codes for CASSLPMGDYGYTF.

In its sample, this clone was seen a few times. The chain joins TRBV19 to TRBJ1-1; D may be TRBD1 (5 bases). The germline gives CDR1 LNHDA, CDR2 SQIVND (reference sequence). Trimming took 5 bases from V and 4 from J, leaving 14 bases between them. The CDR3 covers 14 residues. The CDR3 here is CASSVREGPTEAFF. The CDR3 nucleotides are TGTGCCAGTAGTGTACGGGAGGGGCCCACTGAAGCTTTCTTT.

The chain carries TRBV7-9 and TRBJ2-1; perhaps TRBD2 as D (5 bases). The V gene's germline CDR1 is SEHNR and CDR2 FQNEAQ (reference sequence). The CDR3 is made up of 13 amino acids. V was pared by 11 bases and J by 4 bases, with 15 bases between. The CDR3: CAVQGGIYNEQFF. DNA of the CDR3: TGTGCCGTCCAAGGAGGCATTTACAATGAGCAGTTCTTC.

The chain is built from TRBV6-5 and TRBJ2-7; 10 nucleotides match TRBD2. Germline lookup yields CDR1 MNHEY and CDR2 SVGAGI. The CDR3 is made up of 15 amino acids. V lost 5 bases to trimming and J lost 2 bases; unmatched junction nucleotides: 6. The CDR3 DNA reads as TGTGCCAGCAGTCAACGGACTAGCGGAGCCTACGAGCAGTACTTC. Amino acid sequence: CASSQRTSGAYEQYF.

V gene TRBV28 combines with J gene TRBJ2-3; TRBD1 matches 9 bases. This CDR3 comprises 16 residues. V lost 6 bases, J lost 5 bases, and 12 bases stayed unmatched. The V gene's germline CDR1 is MDHEN and CDR2 SYDVKM. CDR3 in amino acids: CASSIGTGFRGDTQYF. The CDR3 DNA follows: TGTGCCAGCAGCATTGGGACAGGGTTTCGGGGAGATACGCAGTATTTT.

V gene TRBV27 combines with J gene TRBJ2-5, with D hard to call. The CDR3 is 12 amino acids. Trimming stripped 5 bases from V and 4 bases from J, with 8 bases between. Germline values: CDR1 MNHEY, CDR2 SMNVEV (reference sequence). The CDR3 is CASSPPIETQYF. DNA of the CDR3: TGTGCCAGCAGTCCCCCAATAGAGACCCAGTACTTC.

The CDR3: CASSLTTGGYNEQFF. The DNA of the CDR3 is TGTGCCAGCAGCTTAACTACAGGGGGCTACAATGAGCAGTTCTTC. The J gene is TRBJ2-1, the V gene TRBV7-9; 8 positions agree with TRBD1. After removal of 2 bases from V and 3 bases from J, the junction contained 3 bases not matched to a gene. CDR1 is SEHNR and CDR2 is FQNEAQ in the germline V gene (reference sequence). CDR3 length equals 15 residues.

V and J are TRBV7-9 and TRBJ2-1; 7 nucleotides agree with TRBD2. J was trimmed by 1 base and V by 6 bases; bases with no gene match: 18. CDR1 and CDR2 (germline): SEHNR, FQNEAQ (reference sequence). CDR3 length equals 19 residues. CDR3 sequence (DNA): TGTGCCAGCAGACCCGTAAATACTAATTCTAGCGGATCCTACAATGAGCAGTTCTTC. This gives the protein CASRPVNTNSSGSYNEQFF.

V is TRBV28 and J is TRBJ2-3; D unclear. V was shortened by 8 bases and J by 4 bases, with 19 bases between the two germline ends. The CDR3 is made up of 15 amino acids. Germline values: CDR1 MDHEN, CDR2 SYDVKM. CDR3 DNA: TGTGCCAGCCCCTACCAAGGGTTAGAATCAGATACGCAGTATTTT. Translating it yields CASPYQGLESDTQYF. The variable domain in full, with the rest retrieved from reference TRBV28 and TRBJ2-3, is DVKVTQSSRYLVKRTGEKVFLECVQDMDHENMFWYRQDPGLGLRLIYFSYDVKMKEKGDIPEGYSVSREKKERFSLILESASTNQTSMYLCASPYQGLESDTQYFGPGTRLTVL.

This chain links TRBV29-1 with TRBJ2-7, with 8 bases that match TRBD2. CDR3 size: 15 residues. J gave up 7 bases and V 0 bases, and 11 bases lay outside the gene matches. CDR1 is SQVTM and CDR2 is ANQGSEA in the germline V gene. CDR3: CSVEDRAGVSWEQYF. DNA of the CDR3: TGCAGCGTTGAAGATCGAGCGGGAGTGAGCTGGGAGCAGTACTTC.

This chain links TRBV2 with TRBJ1-2; 7 bases map to TRBD1. Trimming took 7 bases from V and 4 from J; bases not matched to a gene: 9. Germline CDR1 is SNHLY and CDR2 is FYNNEI. CDR3 length: 14 amino acids. In nucleotides, the CDR3 is TGTGCCAGCAAACGGGACAGTCTCCTCTATGGCTACACCTTC. It specifies CASKRDSLLYGYTF.

The V and J genes are TRBV9 and TRBJ2-7, with 9 bases matching TRBD2. Germline V gene sequence: CDR1 SGDLS, CDR2 YYNGEE. The CDR3 runs 17 residues. J was trimmed by 2 bases and V by 0 bases; bases with no gene match: 9. The CDR3 spells CASSVVLAGMVTYEQYF. For the CDR3, the DNA is TGTGCCAGCAGCGTAGTGCTAGCGGGGATGGTTACCTACGAGCAGTACTTC.